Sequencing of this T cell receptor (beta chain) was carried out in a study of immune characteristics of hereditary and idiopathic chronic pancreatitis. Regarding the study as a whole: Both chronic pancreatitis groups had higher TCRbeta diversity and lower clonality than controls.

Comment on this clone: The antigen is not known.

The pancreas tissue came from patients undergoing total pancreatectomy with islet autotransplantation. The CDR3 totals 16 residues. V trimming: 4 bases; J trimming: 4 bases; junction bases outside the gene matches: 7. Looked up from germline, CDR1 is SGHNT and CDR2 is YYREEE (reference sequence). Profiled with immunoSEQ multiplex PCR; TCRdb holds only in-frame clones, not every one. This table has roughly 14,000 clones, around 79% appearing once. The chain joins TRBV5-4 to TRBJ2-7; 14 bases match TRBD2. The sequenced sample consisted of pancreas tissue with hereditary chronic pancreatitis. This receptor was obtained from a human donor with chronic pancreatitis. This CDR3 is CASSPGLAGGYYEQYF. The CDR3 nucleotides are TGTGCCAGCAGCCCTGGACTAGCGGGAGGTTATTACGAGCAGTACTTC.